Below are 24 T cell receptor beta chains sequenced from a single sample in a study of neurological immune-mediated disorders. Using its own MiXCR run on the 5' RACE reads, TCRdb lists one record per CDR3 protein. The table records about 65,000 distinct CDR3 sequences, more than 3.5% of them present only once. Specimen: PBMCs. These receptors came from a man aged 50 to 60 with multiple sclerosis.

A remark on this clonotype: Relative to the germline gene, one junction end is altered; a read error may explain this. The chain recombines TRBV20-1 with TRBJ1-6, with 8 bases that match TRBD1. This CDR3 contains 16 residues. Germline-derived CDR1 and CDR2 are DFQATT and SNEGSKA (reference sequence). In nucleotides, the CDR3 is TGCAGTGCTGGGCCGCAGGGGGCGCTGACTAATTCACCCCTCAACTTT. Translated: CSAGPQGALTNSPLNF.

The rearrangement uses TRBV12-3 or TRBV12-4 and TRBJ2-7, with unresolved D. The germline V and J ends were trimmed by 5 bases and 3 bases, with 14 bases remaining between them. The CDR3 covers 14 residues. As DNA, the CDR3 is TGTGCCAGCAGTCCGAATAGGGCCTACTACGAGCAGTACTTC. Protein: CASSPNRAYYEQYF.

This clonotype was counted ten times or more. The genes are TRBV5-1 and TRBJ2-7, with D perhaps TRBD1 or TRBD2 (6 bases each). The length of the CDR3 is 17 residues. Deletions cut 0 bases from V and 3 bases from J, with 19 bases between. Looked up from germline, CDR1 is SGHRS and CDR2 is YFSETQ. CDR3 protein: CASSLGLGGRIFYEQYF. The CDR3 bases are TGCGCCAGCAGCTTGGGACTAGGGGGAAGGATTTTCTACGAGCAGTACTTC.

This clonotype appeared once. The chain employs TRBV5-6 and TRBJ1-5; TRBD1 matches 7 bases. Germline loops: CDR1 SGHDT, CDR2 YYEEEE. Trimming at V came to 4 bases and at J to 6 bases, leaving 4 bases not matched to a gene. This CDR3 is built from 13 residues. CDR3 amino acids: CASSRRGAQPQHF. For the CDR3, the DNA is TGTGCCAGCAGCCGCAGGGGGGCTCAGCCCCAGCATTTT.

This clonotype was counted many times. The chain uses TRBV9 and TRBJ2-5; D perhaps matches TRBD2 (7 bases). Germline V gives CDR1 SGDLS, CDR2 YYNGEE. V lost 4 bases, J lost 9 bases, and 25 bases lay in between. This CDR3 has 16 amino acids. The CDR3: CASSSTRGAGSYPQYF. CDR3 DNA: TGTGCCAGCAGCTCCACCCGGGGGGCCGGGTCATACCCCCAGTACTTC.

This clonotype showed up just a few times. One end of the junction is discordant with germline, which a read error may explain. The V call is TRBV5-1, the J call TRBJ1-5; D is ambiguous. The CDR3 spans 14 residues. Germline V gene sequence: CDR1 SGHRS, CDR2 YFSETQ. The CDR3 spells CASSEGSGNQPQNF. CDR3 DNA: TGCGCCAGCAGCGAGGGTTCGGGGAATCAGCCCCAGAATTTT.

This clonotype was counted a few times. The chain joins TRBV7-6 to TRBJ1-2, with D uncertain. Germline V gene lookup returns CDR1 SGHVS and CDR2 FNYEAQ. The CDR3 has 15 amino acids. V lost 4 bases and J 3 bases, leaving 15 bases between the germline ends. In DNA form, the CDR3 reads TGTGCCAGCAGCTCCGGGCGGGGATTTGACTATGGCTACACCTTC. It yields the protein CASSSGRGFDYGYTF.

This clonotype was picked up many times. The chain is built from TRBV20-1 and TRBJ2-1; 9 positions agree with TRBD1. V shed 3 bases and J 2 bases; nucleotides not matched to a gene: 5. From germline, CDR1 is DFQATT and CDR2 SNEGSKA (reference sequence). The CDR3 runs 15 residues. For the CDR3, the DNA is TGCAGTGCTAGTGGGGACAGGGCCACCTACAATGAGCAGTTCTTC. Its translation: CSASGDRATYNEQFF.

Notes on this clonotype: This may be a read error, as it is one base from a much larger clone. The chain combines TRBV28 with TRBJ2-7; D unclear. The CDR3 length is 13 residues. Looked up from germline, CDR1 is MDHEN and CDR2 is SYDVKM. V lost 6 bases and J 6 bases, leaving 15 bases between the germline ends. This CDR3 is CASSPGKAVEQYF. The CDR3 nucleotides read TGTGCCAGCAGCCCAGGAAAGGCCGTCGAGCAGTACTTC. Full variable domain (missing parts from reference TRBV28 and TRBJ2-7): DVKVTQSSRYLVKRTGEKVFLECVQDMDHENMFWYRQDPGLGLRLIYFSYDVKMKEKGDIPEGYSVSREKKERFSLILESASTNQTSMYLCASSPGKAVEQYFGPGTRLTVT.

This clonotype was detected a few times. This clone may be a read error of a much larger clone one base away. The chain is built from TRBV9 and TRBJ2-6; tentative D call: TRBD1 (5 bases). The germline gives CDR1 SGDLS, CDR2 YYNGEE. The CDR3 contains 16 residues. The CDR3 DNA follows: TGTGCCAGCAGCGTAGGCCCCAGCTCTGGGGCCAAAGTCCTGACTTTC. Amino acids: CASSVGPSSGAKVLTF.

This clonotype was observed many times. CDR3 nucleotides: TGTGCCAGCAGCCCCGGGACAGGGGGCGAGGAGCAGTACTTC. It translates to CASSPGTGGEEQYF. The chain joins TRBV5-6 to TRBJ2-7; TRBD1 aligns across 12 bases. Germline V CDR1 and CDR2: SGHDT, YYEEEE. The CDR3 runs to 14 residues. The V segment lost 4 bases and the J segment 7 bases; nucleotides outside the gene matches: 6.

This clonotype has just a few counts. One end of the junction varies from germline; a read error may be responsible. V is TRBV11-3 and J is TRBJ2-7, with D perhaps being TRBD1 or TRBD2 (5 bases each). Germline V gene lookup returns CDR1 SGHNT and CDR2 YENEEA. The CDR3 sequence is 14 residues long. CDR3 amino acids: CASSPGRSSYEQYF. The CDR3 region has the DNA TGTGCCAGCAGCCCGGGACGGAGCTCCTACGAGCAGTATTTC.

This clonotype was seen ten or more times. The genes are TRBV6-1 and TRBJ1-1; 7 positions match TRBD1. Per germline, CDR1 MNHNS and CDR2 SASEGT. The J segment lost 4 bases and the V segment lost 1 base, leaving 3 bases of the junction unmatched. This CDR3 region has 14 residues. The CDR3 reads CASSEVGGRTEAFF. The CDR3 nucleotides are TGTGCCAGCAGTGAAGTAGGGGGCCGCACTGAAGCTTTCTTT.

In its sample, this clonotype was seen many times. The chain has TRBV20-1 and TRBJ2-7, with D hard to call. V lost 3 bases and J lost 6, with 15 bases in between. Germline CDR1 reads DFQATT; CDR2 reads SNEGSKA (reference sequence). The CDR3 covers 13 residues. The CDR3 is CSASSTLRGEQYV. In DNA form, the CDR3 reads TGCAGTGCTAGCAGTACGCTGCGTGGCGAGCAGTACGTC.

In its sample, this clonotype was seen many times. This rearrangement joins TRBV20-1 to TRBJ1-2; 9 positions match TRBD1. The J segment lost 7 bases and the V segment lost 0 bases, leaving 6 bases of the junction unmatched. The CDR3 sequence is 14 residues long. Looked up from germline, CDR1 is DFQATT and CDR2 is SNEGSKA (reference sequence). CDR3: CSARERTGVFGYTF. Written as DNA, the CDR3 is TGCAGTGCTAGAGAGCGGACAGGGGTTTTTGGCTACACCTTC.

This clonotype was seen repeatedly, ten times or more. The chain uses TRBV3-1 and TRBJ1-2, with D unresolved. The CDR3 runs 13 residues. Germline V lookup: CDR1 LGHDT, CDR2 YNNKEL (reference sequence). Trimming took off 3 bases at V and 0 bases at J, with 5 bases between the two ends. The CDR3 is CASSHPANYGYTF. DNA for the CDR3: TGTGCCAGCAGCCATCCAGCTAACTATGGCTACACCTTC.

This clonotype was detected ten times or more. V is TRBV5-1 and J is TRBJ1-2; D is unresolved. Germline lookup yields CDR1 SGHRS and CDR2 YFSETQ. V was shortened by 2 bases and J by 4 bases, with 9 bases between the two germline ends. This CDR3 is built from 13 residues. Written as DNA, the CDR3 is TGCGCCAGCAGCTTTGAGGTTTCCTATGGCTACACCTTC. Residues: CASSFEVSYGYTF.

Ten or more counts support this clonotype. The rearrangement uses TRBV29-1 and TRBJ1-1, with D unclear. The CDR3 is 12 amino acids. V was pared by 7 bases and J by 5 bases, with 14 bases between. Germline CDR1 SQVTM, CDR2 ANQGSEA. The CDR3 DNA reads TGCAGCGCAAGGACGGGTGCGACTGAAGCTTTCTTT. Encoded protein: CSARTGATEAFF.

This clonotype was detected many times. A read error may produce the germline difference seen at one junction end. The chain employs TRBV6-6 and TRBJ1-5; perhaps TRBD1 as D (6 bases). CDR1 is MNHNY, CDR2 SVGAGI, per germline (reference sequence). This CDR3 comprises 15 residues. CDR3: CASSPGGRSNQPQNF. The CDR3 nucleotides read TGTGCCAGCAGCCCCGGGGGCAGGAGCAATCAGCCCCAGAATTTT.

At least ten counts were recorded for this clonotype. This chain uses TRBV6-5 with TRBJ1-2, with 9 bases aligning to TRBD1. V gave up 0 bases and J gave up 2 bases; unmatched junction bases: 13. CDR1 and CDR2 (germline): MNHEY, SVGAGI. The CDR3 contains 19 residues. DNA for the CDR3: TGTGCCAGCAGTTACTCCCAACCGGGACAGGGTAGTATCAACTATGGCTACACCTTC. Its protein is CASSYSQPGQGSINYGYTF.

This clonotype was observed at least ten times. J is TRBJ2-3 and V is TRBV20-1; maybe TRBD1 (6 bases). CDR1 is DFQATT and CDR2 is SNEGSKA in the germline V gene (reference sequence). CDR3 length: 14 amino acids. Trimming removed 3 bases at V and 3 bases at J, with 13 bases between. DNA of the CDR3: TGCAGTGCTAGGGTACAGGGTGGGACAGATACGCAGTATTTT. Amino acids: CSARVQGGTDTQYF.

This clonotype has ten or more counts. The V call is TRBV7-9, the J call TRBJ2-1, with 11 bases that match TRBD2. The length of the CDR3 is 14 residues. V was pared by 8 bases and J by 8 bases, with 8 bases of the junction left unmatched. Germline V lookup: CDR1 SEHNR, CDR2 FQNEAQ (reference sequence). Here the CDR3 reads CASGMTSGADEQFF. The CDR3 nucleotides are TGTGCCAGCGGGATGACTAGCGGGGCCGATGAGCAGTTCTTC.

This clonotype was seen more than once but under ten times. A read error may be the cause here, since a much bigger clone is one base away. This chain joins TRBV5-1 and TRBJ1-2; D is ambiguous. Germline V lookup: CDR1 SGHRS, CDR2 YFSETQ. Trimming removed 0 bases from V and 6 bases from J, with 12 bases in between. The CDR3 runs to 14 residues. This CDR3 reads CASSLAGKGNGYTF. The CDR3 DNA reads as TGCGCCAGCAGCTTGGCCGGAAAGGGTAATGGCTACACCTTC.

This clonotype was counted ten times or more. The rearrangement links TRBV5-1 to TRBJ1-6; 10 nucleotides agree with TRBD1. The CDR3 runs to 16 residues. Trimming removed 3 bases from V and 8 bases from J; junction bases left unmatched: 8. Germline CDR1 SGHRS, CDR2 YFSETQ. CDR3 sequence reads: CASSSHDRGRDSPLHF. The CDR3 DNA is TGCGCCAGCAGCTCCCACGACAGGGGGCGGGATTCACCCCTCCACTTT. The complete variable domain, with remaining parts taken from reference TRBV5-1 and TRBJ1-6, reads KAGVTQTPRYLIKTRGQQVTLSCSPISGHRSVSWYQQTPGQGLQFLFEYFSETQRNKGNFPGRFSGRQFSNSRSEMNVSTLELGDSALYLCASSSHDRGRDSPLHFGNGTRLTVT.